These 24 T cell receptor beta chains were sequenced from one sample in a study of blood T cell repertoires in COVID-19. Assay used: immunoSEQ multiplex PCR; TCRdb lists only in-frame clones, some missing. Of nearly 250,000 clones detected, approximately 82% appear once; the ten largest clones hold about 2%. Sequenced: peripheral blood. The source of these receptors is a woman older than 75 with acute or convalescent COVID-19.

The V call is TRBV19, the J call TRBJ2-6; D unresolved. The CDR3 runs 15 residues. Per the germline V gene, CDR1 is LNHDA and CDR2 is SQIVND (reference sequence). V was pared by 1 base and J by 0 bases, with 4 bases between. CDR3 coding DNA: TGTGCCAGTAGTATAGGTAGCTCTGGGGCCAACGTCCTGACTTTC. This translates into CASSIGSSGANVLTF. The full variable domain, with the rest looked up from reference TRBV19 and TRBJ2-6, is DGGITQSPKYLFRKEGQNVTLSCEQNLNHDAMYWYRQDPGQGLRLIYYSQIVNDFQKGDIAEGYSVSREKKESFPLTVTSAQKNPTAFYLCASSIGSSGANVLTFGAGSRLTVL.

In DNA form, the CDR3 reads TGTGCCAGCAGGAAGTCAAATCGAGGGGAGCAGTTCTTC. Protein product: CASRKSNRGEQFF. The rearrangement joins TRBV6-5 to TRBJ2-1, with TRBD2 as a possible D gene (5 bases). The CDR3 covers 13 residues. Germline V gene data show CDR1 as MNHEY and CDR2 as SVGAGI. Trimming removed 6 bases from V and 10 bases from J, with 16 bases in between.

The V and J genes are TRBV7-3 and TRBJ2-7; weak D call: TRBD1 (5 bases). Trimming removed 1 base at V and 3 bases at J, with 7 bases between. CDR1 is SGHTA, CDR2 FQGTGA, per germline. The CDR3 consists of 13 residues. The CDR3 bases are TGTGCCAGCAGCTTAAGTAGGGGCTACGAGCAGTACTTC. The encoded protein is CASSLSRGYEQYF. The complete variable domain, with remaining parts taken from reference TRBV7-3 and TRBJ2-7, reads GAGVSQTPSNKVTEKGKYVELRCDPISGHTALYWYRQSLGQGPEFLIYFQGTGAADDSGLPNDRFFAVRPEGSVSTLKIQRTERGDSAVYLCASSLSRGYEQYFGPGTRLTVT.

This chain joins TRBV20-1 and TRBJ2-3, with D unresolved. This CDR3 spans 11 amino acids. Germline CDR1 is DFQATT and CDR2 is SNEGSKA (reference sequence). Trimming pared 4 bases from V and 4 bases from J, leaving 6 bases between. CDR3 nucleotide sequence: TGCAGTGCTACTATACCAGATACGCAGTATTTT. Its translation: CSATIPDTQYF.

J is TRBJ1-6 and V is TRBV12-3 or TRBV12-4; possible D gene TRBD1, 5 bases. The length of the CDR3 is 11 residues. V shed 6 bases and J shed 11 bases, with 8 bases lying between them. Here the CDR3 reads CASSKGAPLHF. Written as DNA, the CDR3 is TGTGCCAGCAGCAAAGGGGCACCCCTCCACTTT.

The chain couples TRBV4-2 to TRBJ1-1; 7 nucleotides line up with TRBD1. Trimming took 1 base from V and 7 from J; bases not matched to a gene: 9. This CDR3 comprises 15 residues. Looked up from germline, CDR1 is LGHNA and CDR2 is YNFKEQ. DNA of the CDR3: TGTGCCAGCAGCCAAGGCCCCAGGACAGGTCGTGAAGCTTTCTTT. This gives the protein CASSQGPRTGREAFF.

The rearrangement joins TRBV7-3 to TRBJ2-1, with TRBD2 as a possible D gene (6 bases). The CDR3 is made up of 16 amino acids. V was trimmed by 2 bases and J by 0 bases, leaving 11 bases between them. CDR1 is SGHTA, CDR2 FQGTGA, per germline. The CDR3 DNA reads TGTGCCAGCAGCTTATCCCGGGAGCACTCCTACAATGAGCAGTTCTTC. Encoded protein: CASSLSREHSYNEQFF.

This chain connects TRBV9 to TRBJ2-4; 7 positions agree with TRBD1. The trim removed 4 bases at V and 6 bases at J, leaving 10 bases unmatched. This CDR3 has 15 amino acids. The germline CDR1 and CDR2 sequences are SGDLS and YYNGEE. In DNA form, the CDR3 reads TGTGCCAGCAGCCCCCGGACAGGAGCCGGAAACATTCAGTACTTC. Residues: CASSPRTGAGNIQYF. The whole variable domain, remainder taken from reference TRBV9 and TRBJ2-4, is DSGVTQTPKHLITATGQRVTLRCSPRSGDLSVYWYQQSLDQGLQFLIQYYNGEERAKGNILERFSAQQFPDLHSELNLSSLELGDSALYFCASSPRTGAGNIQYFGAGTRLSVL.

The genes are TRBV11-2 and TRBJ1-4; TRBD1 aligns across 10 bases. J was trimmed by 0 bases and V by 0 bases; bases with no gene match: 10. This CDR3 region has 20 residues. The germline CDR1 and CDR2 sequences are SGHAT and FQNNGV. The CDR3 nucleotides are TGTGCCAGCAGCTTAGATGCTGAGACAGGGGGCTGGGCAACTAATGAAAAACTGTTTTTT. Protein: CASSLDAETGGWATNEKLFF.

In nucleotides, the CDR3 is TGCGCCAGCAGCCAGAGACGGACAGGCGACAGCTCCTATAATTCACCCCTCCACTTT. This gives the protein CASSQRRTGDSSYNSPLHF. The V call is TRBV4-3, the J call TRBJ1-6; the match to TRBD1 covers 7 bases. The CDR3 has 19 residues. Per the germline V gene, CDR1 is LGHNA and CDR2 is YSLEER. The V segment lost 3 bases and the J segment 0 bases; nucleotides outside the gene matches: 11.

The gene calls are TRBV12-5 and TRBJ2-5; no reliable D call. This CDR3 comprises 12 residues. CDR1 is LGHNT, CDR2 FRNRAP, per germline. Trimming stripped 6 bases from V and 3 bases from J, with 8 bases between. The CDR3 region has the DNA TGTGCTAGTGGCGCGTCGGAAGAGACCCAGTACTTC. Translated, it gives CASGASEETQYF.

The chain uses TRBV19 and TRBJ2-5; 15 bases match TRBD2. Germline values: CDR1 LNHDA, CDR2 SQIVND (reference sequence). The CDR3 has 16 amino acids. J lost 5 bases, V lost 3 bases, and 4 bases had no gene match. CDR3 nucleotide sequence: TGTGCCAGTAGTATGGGGACTAGCGGGAGGAGGGAGACCCAGTACTTC. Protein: CASSMGTSGRRETQYF.

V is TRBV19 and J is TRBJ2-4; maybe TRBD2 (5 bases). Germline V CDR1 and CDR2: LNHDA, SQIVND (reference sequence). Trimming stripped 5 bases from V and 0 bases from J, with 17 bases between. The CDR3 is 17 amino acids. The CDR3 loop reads CASSPQGSEGAKNIQYF. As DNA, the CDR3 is TGTGCCAGTAGTCCTCAAGGGTCCGAGGGAGCCAAAAACATTCAGTACTTC.

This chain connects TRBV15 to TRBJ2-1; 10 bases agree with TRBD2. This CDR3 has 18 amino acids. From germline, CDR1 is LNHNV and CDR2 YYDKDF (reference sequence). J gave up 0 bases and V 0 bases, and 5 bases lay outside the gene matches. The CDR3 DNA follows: TGTGCCACCAGCAGAGATACAGCTAGCGGGAGCTCCTACAATGAGCAGTTCTTC. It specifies CATSRDTASGSSYNEQFF.

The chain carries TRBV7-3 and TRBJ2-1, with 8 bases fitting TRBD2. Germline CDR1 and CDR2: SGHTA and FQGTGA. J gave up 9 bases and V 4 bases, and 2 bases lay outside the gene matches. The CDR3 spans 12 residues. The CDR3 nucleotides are TGTGCCAGCAGCTCTGCGGGAGGTGAGCAGTTCTTC. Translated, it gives CASSSAGGEQFF.

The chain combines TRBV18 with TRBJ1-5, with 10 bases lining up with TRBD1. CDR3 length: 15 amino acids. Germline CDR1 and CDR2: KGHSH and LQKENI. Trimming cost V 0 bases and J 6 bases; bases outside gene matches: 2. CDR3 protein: CASSPPGQGIQPQHF. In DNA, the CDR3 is TGTGCCAGCTCACCACCGGGACAGGGGATTCAGCCCCAGCATTTT.

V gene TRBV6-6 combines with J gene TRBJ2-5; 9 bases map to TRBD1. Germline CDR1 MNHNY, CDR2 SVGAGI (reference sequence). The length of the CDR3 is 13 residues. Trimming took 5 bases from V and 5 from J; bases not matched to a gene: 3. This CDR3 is CASSRDRVETQYF. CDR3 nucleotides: TGTGCCAGCAGTCGGGACAGGGTGGAGACCCAGTACTTC.

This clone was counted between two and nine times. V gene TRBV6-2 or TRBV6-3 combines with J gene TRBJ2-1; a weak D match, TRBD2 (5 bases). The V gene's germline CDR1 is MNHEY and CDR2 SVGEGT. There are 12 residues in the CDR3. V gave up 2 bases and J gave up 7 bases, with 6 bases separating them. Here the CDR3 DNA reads TGTGCCAGCAGTTACGGCGGGAATGAGCAGTTCTTC. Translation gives CASSYGGNEQFF.

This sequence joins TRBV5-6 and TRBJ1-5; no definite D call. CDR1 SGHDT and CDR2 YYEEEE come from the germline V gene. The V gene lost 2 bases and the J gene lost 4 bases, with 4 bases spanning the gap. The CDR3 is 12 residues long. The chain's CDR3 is CASSFRNQPQHF. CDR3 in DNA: TGTGCCAGCAGCTTCCGTAATCAGCCCCAGCATTTT.

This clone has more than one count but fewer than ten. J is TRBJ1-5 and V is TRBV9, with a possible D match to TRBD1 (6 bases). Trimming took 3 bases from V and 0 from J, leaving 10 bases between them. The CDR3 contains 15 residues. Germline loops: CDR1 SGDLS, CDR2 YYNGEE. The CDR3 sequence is CASSEGTHSNQPQHF. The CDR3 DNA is TGTGCCAGCAGCGAGGGGACACATAGCAATCAGCCCCAGCATTTT.

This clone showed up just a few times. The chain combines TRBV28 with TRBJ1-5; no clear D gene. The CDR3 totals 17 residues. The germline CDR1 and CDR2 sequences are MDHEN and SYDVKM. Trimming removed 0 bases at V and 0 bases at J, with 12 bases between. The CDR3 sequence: CASSLWPGPNSNQPQHF. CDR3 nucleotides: TGTGCCAGCAGTTTATGGCCAGGCCCTAATAGCAATCAGCCCCAGCATTTT. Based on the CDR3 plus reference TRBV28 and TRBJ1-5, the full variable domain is DVKVTQSSRYLVKRTGEKVFLECVQDMDHENMFWYRQDPGLGLRLIYFSYDVKMKEKGDIPEGYSVSREKKERFSLILESASTNQTSMYLCASSLWPGPNSNQPQHFGDGTRLSIL.

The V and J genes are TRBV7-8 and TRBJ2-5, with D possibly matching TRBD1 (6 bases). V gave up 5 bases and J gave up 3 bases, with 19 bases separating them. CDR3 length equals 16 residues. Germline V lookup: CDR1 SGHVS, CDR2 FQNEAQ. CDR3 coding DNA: TGTGCCAGCAGCCCCTCTACGACAGGCGTAAAAGAGACCCAGTACTTC. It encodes CASSPSTTGVKETQYF.

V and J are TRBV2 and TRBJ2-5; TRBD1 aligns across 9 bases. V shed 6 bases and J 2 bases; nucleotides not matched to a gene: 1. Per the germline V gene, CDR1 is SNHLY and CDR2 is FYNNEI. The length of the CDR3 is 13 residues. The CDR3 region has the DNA TGTGCCAGCAGCGGACAGGGGCAAGAGACCCAGTACTTC. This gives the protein CASSGQGQETQYF.

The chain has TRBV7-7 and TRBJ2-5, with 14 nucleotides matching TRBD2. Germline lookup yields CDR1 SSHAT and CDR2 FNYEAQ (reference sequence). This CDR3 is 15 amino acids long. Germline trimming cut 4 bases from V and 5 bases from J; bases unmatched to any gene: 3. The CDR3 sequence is CASSSTSGGVETQYF. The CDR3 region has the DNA TGTGCCAGCAGCTCGACTAGCGGGGGGGTGGAGACCCAGTACTTC. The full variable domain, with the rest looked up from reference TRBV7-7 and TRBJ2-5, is GAGVSQSPRYKVTKRGQDVTLRCDPISSHATLYWYQQALGQGPEFLTYFNYEAQPDKSGLPSDRFSAERPEGSISTLTIQRTEQRDSAMYRCASSSTSGGVETQYFGPGTRLLVL.